Described below is a single TCR beta chain sequence and its context. Its antigen is currently not known. The sample holds no much larger clone one base away, and base qualities are not on file. The junction shows trimming of 2 bases on V and 1 base on J, plus 5 bases between the germline ends. CDR1 and CDR2, looked up from the germline V gene (reference sequence), are DFQATT and SNEGSKA. Spanning cysteine to phenylalanine, the CDR3 consists of 13 amino acids. Only the CDR3 DNA stays, 39 bases, in frame from base 1. Peripheral blood CD8+ and CD4+ T cells from healthy donors, Susac syndrome patients and multiple sclerosis patients were profiled using high-throughput TCR beta sequencing. The Susac syndrome patients fulfilled recently defined diagnostic criteria for either definite or probable disease. Bulk CD8+ and CD4+ T cells were purified by magnetic negative isolation, whereas CD8+ TEMRA cells were enriched by FACS. Blood was drawn into EDTA tubes, processed within 24 hours, and PBMCs were isolated by density gradient centrifugation. PBMCs intended for TCR sequencing were frozen in liquid nitrogen and were later thawed in a 37 degrees C water bath. A purity of at least 90% was achieved for sorted or isolated CD4+, CD8+ and CD8+ TEMRA cells.

RNA was extracted using the RNeasy kit, and roughly 0.45 to 1 ug of the RNA was reverse transcribed with random hexamers. TCR beta CDR3 regions were amplified with the immunoSEQ multiplex PCR assay covering 54 Vbeta and 13 Jbeta segments. Bias from PCR amplification was corrected by using a synthetic template baseline for primer optimization and for computational correction. Per the authors' processing: Only productive sequences were kept, with reads annotated to V, D and J genes according to IMGT and analyzed in immunoSEQ Analyzer. Clonality was calculated as one minus the Shannon entropy normalized by log2 of the number of productive unique sequences. For each patient and control, public and private clones were evaluated among the 100 most prevalent clones. Clones were defined as Susac-specific when absent from the healthy and MS cohorts, from over a thousand published viral clones and from other ImmuneACCESS disease sequences. TCRdb reprocessed the public reads (quality trimming at Q25 with fastp, clone calling with MiXCR) and kept in-frame beta chains. When rows share a CDR3 protein, they turn into one entry using the most common DNA and genes. What appears here as the V and J calls and clone size reflects TCRdb's work, not the paper's. A total of around 23,000 distinct CDR3 sequences appear in this sample, 93% of them only once. The ten largest clonotypes hold approximately 0.63% of the sample.

The data stem from a study of CD8 T cells in Susac syndrome (dated by TCRdb to about 2019). About the study as a whole: Of the Susac syndrome patients who were sequenced, over five had clinically active disease and roughly eight were in clinical remission. The study compared CD8+ T cell repertoire clonality among 11 to 12 healthy donors, about 14 Susac syndrome patients and approximately 16 multiple sclerosis patients. Repertoire sequencing was used to test whether CD8+ T cell activation and differentiation in Susac syndrome was antigen driven. At blood withdrawal, Susac syndrome patients were either therapy-naive, taking corticosteroids (in some cases with IVIg as well), or taking IVIg alone.

Study-wide conclusions, independent of this receptor: The number of individuals in the TCR sequencing and HLA analysis was recognized as being relatively small. Approximately 17 Susac-specific public clones were identified in the total CD8+ repertoire, and about 5 Susac-specific public clones were identified in the CD8+ TEMRA repertoire. Clonal expansion was observed in Susac syndrome CD8+ repertoires, with the highest expansion in CD8+ TEMRA cells and greater expansion in clinically active than in remitting patients.

The V and J segments used are TRBV20-1 and TRBJ2-2; the D segment cannot be called with confidence. The sample taken for sequencing was CD8+ T cells from PBMCs. The source is a human donor with Susac syndrome. The CDR3 here reads CSARPRNTGELFF. The nucleotide sequence is given as TGCAGTGCTAGACCTCGGAACACCGGGGAGCTGTTTTTT.